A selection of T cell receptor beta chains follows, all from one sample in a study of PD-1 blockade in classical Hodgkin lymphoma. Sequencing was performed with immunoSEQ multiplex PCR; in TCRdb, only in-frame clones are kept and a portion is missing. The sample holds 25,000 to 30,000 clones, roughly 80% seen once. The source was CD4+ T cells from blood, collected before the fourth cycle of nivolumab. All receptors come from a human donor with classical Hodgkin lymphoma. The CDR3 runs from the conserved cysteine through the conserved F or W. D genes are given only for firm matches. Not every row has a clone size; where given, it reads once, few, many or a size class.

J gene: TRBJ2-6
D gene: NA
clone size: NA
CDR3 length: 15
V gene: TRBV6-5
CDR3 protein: CASSYGGAGANVLTF
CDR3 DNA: TGTGCCAGCAGTTACGGGGGAGCTGGGGCCAACGTCCTGACTTTC

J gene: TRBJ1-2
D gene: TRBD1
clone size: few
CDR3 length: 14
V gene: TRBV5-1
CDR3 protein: CASSGSGTGYGYTF
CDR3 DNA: TGCGCCAGCAGCGGATCCGGGACAGGCTATGGCTACACCTTC

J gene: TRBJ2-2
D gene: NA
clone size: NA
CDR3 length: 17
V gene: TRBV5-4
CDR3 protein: CASSQSHRGANTGELFF
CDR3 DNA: TGTGCCAGCAGCCAGTCTCATCGGGGAGCGAACACCGGGGAGCTGTTTTTT

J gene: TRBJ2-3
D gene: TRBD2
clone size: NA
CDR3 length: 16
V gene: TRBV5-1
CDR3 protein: CASSRNSGVGADTQYF
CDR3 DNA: TGCGCCAGCAGCAGGAATAGCGGGGTGGGCGCAGATACGCAGTATTTT

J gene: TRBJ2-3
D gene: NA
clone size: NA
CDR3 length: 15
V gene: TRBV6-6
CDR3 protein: CASSPRTIARDTQYF
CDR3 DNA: TGTGCCAGCAGCCCACGGACTATAGCGAGGGATACGCAGTATTTT

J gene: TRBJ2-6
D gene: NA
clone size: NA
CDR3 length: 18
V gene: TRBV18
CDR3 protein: CASSEKLHLQSRANVLTF
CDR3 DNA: TGTGCCAGCTCAGAAAAATTGCATTTACAAAGTCGGGCCAACGTCCTGACTTTC

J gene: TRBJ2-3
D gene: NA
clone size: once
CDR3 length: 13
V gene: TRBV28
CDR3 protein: CASSPPSGVGQYF
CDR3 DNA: TGTGCCAGCAGTCCTCCCTCCGGGGTCGGGCAGTATTTT

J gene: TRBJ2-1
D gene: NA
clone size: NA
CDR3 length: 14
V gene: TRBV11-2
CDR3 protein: CASSKLSINNEQFF
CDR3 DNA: TGTGCCAGCAGCAAACTAAGCATCAACAATGAGCAGTTCTTC

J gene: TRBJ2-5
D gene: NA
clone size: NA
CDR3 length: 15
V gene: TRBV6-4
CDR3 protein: CASSDRRQFQETQYF
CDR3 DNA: TGTGCCAGCAGCGACAGAAGGCAGTTCCAAGAGACCCAGTACTTC

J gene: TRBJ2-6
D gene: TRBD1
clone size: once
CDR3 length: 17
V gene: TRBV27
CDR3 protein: CASSPDRGGSGANVLTF
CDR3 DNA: TGTGCCAGCAGCCCCGACAGGGGGGGTTCTGGGGCCAACGTCCTGACTTTC

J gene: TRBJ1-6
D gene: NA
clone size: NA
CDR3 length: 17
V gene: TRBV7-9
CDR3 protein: CASSPPGRGSNNSPLHF
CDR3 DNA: TGTGCCAGCAGCCCCCCCGGTCGGGGTTCAAATAATTCACCCCTCCACTTT

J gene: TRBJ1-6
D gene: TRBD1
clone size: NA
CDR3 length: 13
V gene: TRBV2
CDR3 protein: CATTGQGNSPLHF
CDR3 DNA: TGTGCCACCACCGGACAGGGCAATTCACCCCTCCACTTT

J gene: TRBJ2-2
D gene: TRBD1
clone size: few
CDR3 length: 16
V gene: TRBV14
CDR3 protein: CASSQRNRGNTGELFF
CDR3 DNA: TGTGCCAGCAGCCAAAGAAACAGGGGCAACACCGGGGAGCTGTTTTTT

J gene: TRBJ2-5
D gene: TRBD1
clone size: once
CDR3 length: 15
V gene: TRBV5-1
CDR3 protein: CASSLTVTGGETQYF
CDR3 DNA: TGCGCCAGCAGCTTGACCGTGACAGGGGGGGAGACCCAGTACTTC

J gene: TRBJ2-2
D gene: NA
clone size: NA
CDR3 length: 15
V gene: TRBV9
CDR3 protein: CASRYNPAGPGELFF
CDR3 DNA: TGTGCCAGCAGATATAACCCCGCCGGTCCCGGGGAGCTGTTTTTT

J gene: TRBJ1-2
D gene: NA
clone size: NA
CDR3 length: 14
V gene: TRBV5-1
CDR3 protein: CASSTTTGNYGYTF
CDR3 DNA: TGCGCCAGCAGCACCACCACAGGGAACTATGGCTACACCTTC

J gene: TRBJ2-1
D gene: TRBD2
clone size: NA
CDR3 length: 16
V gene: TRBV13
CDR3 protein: CASSPQEAGGYNEQFF
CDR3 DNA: TGTGCCAGCAGCCCCCAGGAGGCGGGGGGCTACAATGAGCAGTTCTTC

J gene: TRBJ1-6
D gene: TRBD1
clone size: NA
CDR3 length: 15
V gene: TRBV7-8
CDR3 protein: CASSSPRPQGTPLHF
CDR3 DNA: TGTGCCAGCAGCTCCCCCCGCCCACAGGGGACACCCCTCCACTTT

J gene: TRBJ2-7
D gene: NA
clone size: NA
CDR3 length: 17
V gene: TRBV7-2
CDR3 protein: CASSLYSRGPSSYEQYF
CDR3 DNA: TGTGCCAGCAGCCTATACTCGCGCGGGCCCAGCTCCTACGAGCAGTACTTC

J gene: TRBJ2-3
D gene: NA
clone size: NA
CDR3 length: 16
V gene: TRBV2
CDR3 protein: CASINPRRGPADTQYF
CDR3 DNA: TGTGCCAGCATCAACCCGCGGCGGGGGCCAGCAGATACGCAGTATTTT

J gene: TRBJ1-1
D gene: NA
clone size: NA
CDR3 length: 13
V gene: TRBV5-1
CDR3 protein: CASSFPENTEAFF
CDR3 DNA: TGCGCCAGCAGCTTCCCAGAGAACACTGAAGCTTTCTTT

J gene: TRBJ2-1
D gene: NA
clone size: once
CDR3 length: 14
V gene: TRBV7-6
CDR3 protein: CASSVGGSYNEQFF
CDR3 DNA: TGTGCCAGCAGCGTAGGGGGGTCCTACAATGAGCAGTTCTTC

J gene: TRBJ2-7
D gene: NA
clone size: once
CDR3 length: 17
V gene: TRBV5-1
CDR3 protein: CASSLGPETGLRIEQYF
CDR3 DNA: TGCGCCAGCAGCCTGGGGCCGGAGACAGGACTACGAATTGAGCAGTACTTC

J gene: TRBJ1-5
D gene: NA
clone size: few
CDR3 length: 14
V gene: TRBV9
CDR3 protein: CASSADRVNQPQHF
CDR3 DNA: TGTGCCAGCAGCGCAGACAGAGTAAATCAGCCCCAGCATTTT

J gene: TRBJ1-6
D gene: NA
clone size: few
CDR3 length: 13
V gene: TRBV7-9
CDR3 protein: CASSSGLQEPLHF
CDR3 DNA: TGTGCCAGCAGCTCCGGGTTGCAGGAGCCCCTCCACTTT

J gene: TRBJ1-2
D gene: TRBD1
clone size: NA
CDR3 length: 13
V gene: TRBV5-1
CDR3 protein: CASSGQGRYGYTF
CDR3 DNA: TGCGCCAGCTCGGGACAGGGGAGGTATGGCTACACCTTC

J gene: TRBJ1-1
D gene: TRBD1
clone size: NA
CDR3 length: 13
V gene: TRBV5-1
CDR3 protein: CASKGAPGTEAFF
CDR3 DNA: TGCGCCAGCAAGGGGGCGCCAGGCACTGAAGCTTTCTTT

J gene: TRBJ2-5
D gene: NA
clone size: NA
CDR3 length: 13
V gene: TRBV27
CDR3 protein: CASSWTLQETQYF
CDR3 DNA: TGTGCCAGCAGTTGGACACTGCAAGAGACCCAGTACTTC

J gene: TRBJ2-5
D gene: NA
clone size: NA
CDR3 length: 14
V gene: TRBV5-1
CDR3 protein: CASSPDPSRGNQYF
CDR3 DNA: TGCGCCAGCAGCCCAGACCCATCCCGGGGGAACCAGTACTTC

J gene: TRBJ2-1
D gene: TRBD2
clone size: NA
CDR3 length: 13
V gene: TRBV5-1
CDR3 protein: CASGIAGGDEQFF
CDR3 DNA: TGCGCCAGCGGGATAGCGGGGGGAGATGAGCAGTTCTTC

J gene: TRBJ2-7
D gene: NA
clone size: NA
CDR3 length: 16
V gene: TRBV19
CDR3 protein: CASSAGIFEGTYEQYF
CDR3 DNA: TGTGCCAGTAGTGCGGGAATTTTTGAGGGGACCTACGAGCAGTACTTC

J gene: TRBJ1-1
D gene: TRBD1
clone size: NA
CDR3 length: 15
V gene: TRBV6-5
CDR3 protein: CASTTRRGAGAEAFF
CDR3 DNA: TGTGCCAGCACCACCCGCAGGGGGGCCGGCGCTGAAGCTTTCTTT

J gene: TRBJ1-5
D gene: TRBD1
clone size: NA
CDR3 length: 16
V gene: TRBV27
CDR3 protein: CASSPLPTGANQPQHF
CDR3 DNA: TGTGCCAGCAGTCCCCTCCCGACAGGGGCCAATCAGCCCCAGCATTTT

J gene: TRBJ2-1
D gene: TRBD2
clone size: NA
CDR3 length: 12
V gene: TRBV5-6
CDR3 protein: CASSWTSTEQFF
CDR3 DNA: TGTGCCAGCAGCTGGACTAGCACTGAGCAGTTCTTC

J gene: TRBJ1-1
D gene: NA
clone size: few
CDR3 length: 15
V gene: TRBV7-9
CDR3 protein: CASSPETWRSTEAFF
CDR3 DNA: TGTGCCAGCAGTCCAGAGACGTGGAGATCCACTGAAGCTTTCTTT

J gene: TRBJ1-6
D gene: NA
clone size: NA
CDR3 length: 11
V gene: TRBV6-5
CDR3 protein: CASSVYSPLHF
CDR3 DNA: TGTGCCAGCAGCGTATACTCACCCCTCCACTTT

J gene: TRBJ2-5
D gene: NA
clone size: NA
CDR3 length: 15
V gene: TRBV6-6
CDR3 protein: CASSYSRTIQETQYF
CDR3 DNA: TGTGCCAGCAGCTACTCCCGAACTATCCAAGAGACCCAGTACTTC

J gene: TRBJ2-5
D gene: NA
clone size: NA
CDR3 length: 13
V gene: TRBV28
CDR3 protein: CASSLIGRQTQYF
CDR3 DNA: TGTGCCAGCAGTTTAATCGGTAGGCAGACCCAGTACTTC

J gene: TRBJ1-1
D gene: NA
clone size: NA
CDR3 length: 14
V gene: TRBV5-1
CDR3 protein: CASGQAAWGTEAFF
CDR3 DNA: TGCGCCAGCGGGCAGGCCGCGTGGGGCACTGAAGCTTTCTTT

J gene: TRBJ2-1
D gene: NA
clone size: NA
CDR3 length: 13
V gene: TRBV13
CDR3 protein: CASSLDSGRRQFF
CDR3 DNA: TGTGCCAGCAGCTTAGATTCGGGGAGGAGGCAGTTCTTC

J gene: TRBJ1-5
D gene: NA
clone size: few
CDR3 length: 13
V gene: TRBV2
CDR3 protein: CASRVISNQPQHF
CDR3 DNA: TGTGCCAGCAGAGTAATCAGCAATCAGCCCCAGCATTTT

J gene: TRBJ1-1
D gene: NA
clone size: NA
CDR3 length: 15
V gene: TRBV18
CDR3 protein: CASSPSLQGYTEAFF
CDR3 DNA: TGTGCCAGCTCACCATCTCTGCAAGGCTACACTGAAGCTTTCTTT

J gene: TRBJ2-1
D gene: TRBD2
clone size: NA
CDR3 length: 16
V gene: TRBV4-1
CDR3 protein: CASSQDRLAGHNEQFF
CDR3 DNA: TGCGCCAGCAGCCAAGATCGGCTAGCGGGGCACAATGAGCAGTTCTTC

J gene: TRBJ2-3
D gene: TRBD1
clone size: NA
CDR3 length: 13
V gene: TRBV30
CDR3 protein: CAWNRGPGDTQYF
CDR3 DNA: TGTGCCTGGAACAGGGGCCCGGGAGATACGCAGTATTTT

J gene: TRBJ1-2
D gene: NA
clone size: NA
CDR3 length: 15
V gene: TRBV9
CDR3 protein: CASSLDGRANYGYTF
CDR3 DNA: TGTGCCAGCAGCTTGGACGGAAGAGCTAACTATGGCTACACCTTC

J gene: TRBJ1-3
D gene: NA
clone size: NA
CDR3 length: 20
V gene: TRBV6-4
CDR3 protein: CASSGWVDLGQANSGNTIYF
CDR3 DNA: TGTGCCAGCAGTGGTTGGGTTGATCTAGGGCAGGCCAACTCTGGAAACACCATATATTTT

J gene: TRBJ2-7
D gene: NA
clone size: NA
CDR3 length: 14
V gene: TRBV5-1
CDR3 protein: CASSLAGNAGEQYF
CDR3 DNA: TGCGCCAGCAGCTTGGCTGGGAACGCGGGCGAGCAGTACTTC

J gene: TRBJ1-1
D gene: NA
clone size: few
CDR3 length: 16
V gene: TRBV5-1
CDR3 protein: CASSPIGAGVNTEAFF
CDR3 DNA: TGCGCCAGCAGCCCCATTGGGGCAGGCGTGAACACTGAAGCTTTCTTT

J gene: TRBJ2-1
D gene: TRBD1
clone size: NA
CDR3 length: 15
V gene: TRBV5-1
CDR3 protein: CASSLGTGNYNEQFF
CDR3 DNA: TGCGCCAGCAGCCTAGGGACAGGGAACTACAATGAGCAGTTCTTC

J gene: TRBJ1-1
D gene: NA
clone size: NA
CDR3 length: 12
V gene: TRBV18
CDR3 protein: CASSPPGIEAFF
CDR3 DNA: TGTGCCAGCTCACCACCTGGGATTGAAGCTTTCTTT

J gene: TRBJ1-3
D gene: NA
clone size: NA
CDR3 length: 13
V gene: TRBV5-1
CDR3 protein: CASSLGSGNTIYF
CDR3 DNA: TGCGCCAGCAGCTTGGGCTCCGGAAACACCATATATTTT

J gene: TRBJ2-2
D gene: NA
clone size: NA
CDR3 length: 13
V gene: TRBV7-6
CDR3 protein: CASSLGQTGELFF
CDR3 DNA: TGTGCCAGCAGCTTAGGGCAGACCGGGGAGCTGTTTTTT

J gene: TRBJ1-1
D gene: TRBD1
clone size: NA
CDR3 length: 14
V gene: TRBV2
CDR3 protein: CATGQTRMNTEAFF
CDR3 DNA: TGTGCCACGGGACAGACCCGCATGAACACTGAAGCTTTCTTT

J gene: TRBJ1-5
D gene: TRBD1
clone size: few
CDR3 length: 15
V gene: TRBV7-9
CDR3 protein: CASSADRGGNQPQHF
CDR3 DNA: TGTGCCAGCAGCGCCGACAGGGGAGGCAATCAGCCCCAGCATTTT

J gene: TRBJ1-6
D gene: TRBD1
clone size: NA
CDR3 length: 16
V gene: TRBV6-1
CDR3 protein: CASSERATGSGSPLHF
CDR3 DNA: TGTGCCAGCAGTGAACGCGCGACAGGGAGCGGATCACCCCTCCACTTT

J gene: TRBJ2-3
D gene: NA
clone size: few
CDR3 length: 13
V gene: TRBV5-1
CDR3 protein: CASSLAGADTQYF
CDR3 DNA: TGCGCCAGCAGCTTGGCGGGGGCAGATACGCAGTATTTT

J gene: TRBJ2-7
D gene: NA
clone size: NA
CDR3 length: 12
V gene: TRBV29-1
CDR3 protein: CSVERQLYEQYF
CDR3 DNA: TGCAGCGTTGAACGACAACTCTACGAGCAGTACTTC

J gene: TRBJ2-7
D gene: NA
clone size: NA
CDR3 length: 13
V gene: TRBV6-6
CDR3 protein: CASLDSNTYEQYF
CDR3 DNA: TGTGCCAGCCTAGACTCTAATACCTACGAGCAGTACTTC

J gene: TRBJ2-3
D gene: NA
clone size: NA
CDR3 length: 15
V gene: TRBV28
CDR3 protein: CASSSLSSSTDTQYF
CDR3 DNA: TGTGCCAGCAGCTCCCTGTCCTCTAGCACAGATACGCAGTATTTT